This T cell receptor (beta chain) was sequenced in a study of T cells in Graves' hyperthyroidism and ophthalmopathy. No ophthalmopathy progression within 18 months constituted stable Graves' hyperthyroidism. Patients aged 18 to 65 had newly diagnosed hyperthyroidism lasting under 2 months. As concerns this clonotype: The antigen remains undetermined.

Regarding the study as a whole: A 13 V-J signature model discriminated ophthalmopathy versus stable hyperthyroidism.

Trimming at V came to 6 bases and at J to 5 bases, leaving 5 bases not matched to a gene. CDR3 length: 15 amino acids. CDR1 MGHRA and CDR2 YSYEKL come from the germline V gene. Regions amplified from RNA transcripts were the TCR beta CDR3 regions. HTBI primers were used for first-round RT-PCR of the TCR CDR3. TCRdb independently ran MiXCR on the multiplex PCR reads; one entry per CDR3 protein. This table holds 750,000 to 950,000 distinct CDR3 sequences, 35% to 45% found once. What was sequenced was blood. The source is a man younger than 35 with Graves' hyperthyroidism. The chain links TRBV4-1 to TRBJ2-5; TRBD2 matches 14 bases. The CDR3 reads CASRGTSGGGETQYF. CDR3 nucleotides: TGCGCCAGCAGGGGGACTAGCGGGGGTGGTGAGACCCAGTACTTC.